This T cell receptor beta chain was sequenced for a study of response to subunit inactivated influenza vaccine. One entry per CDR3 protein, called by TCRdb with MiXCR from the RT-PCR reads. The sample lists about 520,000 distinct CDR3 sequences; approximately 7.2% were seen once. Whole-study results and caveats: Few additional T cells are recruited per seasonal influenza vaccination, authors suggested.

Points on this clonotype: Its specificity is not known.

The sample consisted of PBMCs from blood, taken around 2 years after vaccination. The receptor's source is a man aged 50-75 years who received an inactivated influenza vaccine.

The CDR3 DNA is TGCAGCGTTGAGGGACTAGCGGGAGGGTTCTTC. This codes for CSVEGLAGGFF. V and J are TRBV29-1 and TRBJ2-1; the match to TRBD2 covers 15 bases. Unmatched junction bases numbered 0, after V lost 3 bases and J lost 15 bases. The CDR3 is 11 residues long. CDR1 and CDR2 (germline): SQVTM, ANQGSEA.